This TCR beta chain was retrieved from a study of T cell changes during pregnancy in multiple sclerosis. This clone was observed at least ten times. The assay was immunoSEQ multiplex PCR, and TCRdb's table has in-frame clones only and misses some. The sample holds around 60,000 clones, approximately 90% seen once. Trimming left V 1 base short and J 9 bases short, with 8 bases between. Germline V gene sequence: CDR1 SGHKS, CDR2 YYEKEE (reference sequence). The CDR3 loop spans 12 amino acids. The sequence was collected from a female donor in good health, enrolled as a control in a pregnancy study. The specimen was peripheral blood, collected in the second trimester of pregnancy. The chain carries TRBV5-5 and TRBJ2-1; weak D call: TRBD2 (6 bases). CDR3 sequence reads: CASSLWGLEQFF. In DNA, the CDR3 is TGTGCCAGCAGCTTGTGGGGACTTGAGCAGTTCTTC. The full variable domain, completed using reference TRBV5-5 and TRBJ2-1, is DAGVTQSPTHLIKTRGQQVTLRCSPISGHKSVSWYQQVLGQGPQFIFQYYEKEERGRGNFPDRFSARQFPNYSSELNVNALLLGDSALYLCASSLWGLEQFFGPGTRLTVL.